This T cell receptor (beta chain) was found in a study of blood T cells in healthy people across ages. With respect to this clonotype: Its antigen is undetermined.

Isolating PBMCs gave at least 6 million of these cells per sample. The CDR3 has 14 residues. The germline CDR1 and CDR2 sequences are MNHEY and SVGAGI. V shed 6 bases, J shed 7 bases, and the junction held 6 bases outside the gene matches. General observations from the study: There was no known CMV status for donors, so expanded clonotype changes were possibly confounded.

The authors ran a second PCR of about 6 to 11 cycles using a sample-barcoded 5' primer and a J-beta primer mix. TCRdb analysed the 5' RACE reads with MiXCR anew, one entry per CDR3 protein. In the table there are 900,000 to 950,000 distinct CDR3 sequences, approximately 32% of which are singletons. The same sample was also studied in work on T cells of mothers and their children. That source notes: In cDNA synthesis, all of the extracted RNA was used at around 1.4 ug per 15 ul. Normalized overlap was always slightly, never significantly, higher in related than unrelated mother-child pairs.

This chain links TRBV6-5 with TRBJ1-6; TRBD1 matches 7 bases. This receptor was taken from a woman aged 40 to 49 in good health. Source material: blood. The CDR3 DNA sequence: TGTGCCAGCAGCTGGGACAGATCCAATTCACCCCTCCACTTT. This translates into CASSWDRSNSPLHF.